The 18 T cell receptor beta chains presented below share a single source sample, sequenced in a study of PD-1 blockade in classical Hodgkin lymphoma (dated by TCRdb to 2020 to 2021). Library generation was performed with the immunoSEQ multiplex PCR assay. Drawn from immuneACCESS, this table holds only the in-frame rearrangements with V and J called that TCRdb kept. Clones are partly lost; checked studies trace under half to an unresolved V gene and leave the rest unexplained. The sample profile shows more than 85,000 clones; about nine tenths of them were found once. Jointly, the top ten make up roughly 2.6% of the sample. The meaning of the sample's time point label: cycle 2 day 1 (C2D1) of nivolumab. All trial patients had relapsed after autologous stem cell transplantation, with cohorts A, B and C differing in prior brentuximab vedotin exposure. Sample: peripheral blood mononuclear cells (PBMCs), taken before the second cycle of nivolumab. These receptor sequences come from a human donor with classical Hodgkin lymphoma.

Here the CDR3 DNA reads TGTGCCTGCCACGGGACATCGTTCGACGAGCAGTACTTC. This gives the protein CACHGTSFDEQYF. This chain uses TRBV30 with TRBJ2-7, with a possible D match to TRBD1 (6 bases). The CDR3 covers 13 residues. V lost 6 bases and J lost 5, with 17 bases in between. Germline V gene lookup returns CDR1 GTSNPN and CDR2 SVGIG (reference sequence).

Only one count was recorded for this clone. The chain employs TRBV6-1 and TRBJ1-5; D call uncertain. V dropped 6 bases and J dropped 7 bases, with 16 bases sitting between them. The germline V gene has CDR1 MNHNS and CDR2 SASEGT. The length of the CDR3 is 14 residues. The CDR3 DNA is TGTGCCAGCAGCGAATTTCAGGTGGGCCAGCCCCAGCATTTT. This sequence encodes CASSEFQVGQPQHF.

V gene TRBV4-1 combines with J gene TRBJ2-7; D is possibly TRBD2 (5 bases). Trimming shortened V by 1 base and J by 0 bases, and 10 bases separated the two germline ends. Germline CDR1 and CDR2: MGHRA and YSYEKL. The CDR3 spans 15 residues. CDR3 amino acids: CASSQGPGSSYEQYF. DNA of the CDR3: TGCGCCAGCAGCCAAGGTCCGGGAAGCTCCTACGAGCAGTACTTC.

The J gene is TRBJ1-1, the V gene TRBV28; D not certain. V lost 6 bases to trimming and J lost 0 bases, with 8 bases between them. The CDR3 totals 13 residues. Germline assignment: CDR1 MDHEN and CDR2 SYDVKM. The CDR3 reads CASSSVLNTEAFF. The CDR3 coding sequence is TGTGCCAGCAGCTCAGTCTTGAACACTGAAGCTTTCTTT.

This sequence joins TRBV5-5 and TRBJ2-7; 7 bases are shared with TRBD1. V lost 7 bases and J lost 0; bases outside the gene matches: 10. Germline V lookup: CDR1 SGHKS, CDR2 YYEKEE (reference sequence). CDR3 length equals 15 residues. CDR3 protein: CASGTGTVHSYEQYF. Written as DNA, the CDR3 is TGTGCCAGCGGAACGGGGACAGTACACTCCTACGAGCAGTACTTC.

This clone was detected only once. The chain combines TRBV7-9 with TRBJ2-1; D uncertain. The CDR3 totals 12 residues. CDR1 SEHNR and CDR2 FQNEAQ come from the germline V gene (reference sequence). V was pared by 2 bases and J by 12 bases, with 11 bases between. For the CDR3, the DNA is TGTGCCAGCAGCTTAAAGGCAGATCGGCAGTTCTTC. Translated: CASSLKADRQFF.

This clone was detected once. V is TRBV5-6 and J is TRBJ1-2, with 9 nucleotides matching TRBD1. The V segment lost 10 bases and the J segment 3 bases; nucleotides outside the gene matches: 4. The CDR3 length is 12 residues. CDR1 SGHDT and CDR2 YYEEEE come from the germline V gene. The CDR3 sequence: CAGRDRDYGYTF. DNA of the CDR3: TGTGCCGGCCGGGACAGGGACTATGGCTACACCTTC.

The chain has TRBV7-8 and TRBJ2-5; 7 positions agree with TRBD2. V lost 7 bases to trimming and J lost 2 bases; unmatched junction nucleotides: 13. This CDR3 contains 16 residues. The germline V gene has CDR1 SGHVS and CDR2 FQNEAQ. The DNA of the CDR3 is TGTGCCAGCACCACCAGCGGGCTAGCGGTACAAGAGACCCAGTACTTC. Translation gives CASTTSGLAVQETQYF. Using reference TRBV7-8 and TRBJ2-5 for the parts outside the CDR3, the full variable domain is GAGVSQSPRYKVAKRGQDVALRCDPISGHVSLFWYQQALGQGPEFLTYFQNEAQLDKSGLPSDRFFAERPEGSVSTLKIQRTQQEDSAVYLCASTTSGLAVQETQYFGPGTRLLVL.

The rearrangement joins TRBV11-1 to TRBJ2-5; possible D gene TRBD1, 5 bases. V gave up 5 bases and J gave up 2 bases, with 12 bases separating them. This CDR3 is built from 14 residues. Germline loops: CDR1 SGHAT, CDR2 FQDESV (reference sequence). CDR3 protein: CASSLVRGQETQYF. The CDR3 nucleotides are TGTGCCAGCAGCCTAGTAAGGGGACAAGAGACCCAGTACTTC.

The chain employs TRBV21-1 and TRBJ1-1; the table assigns TRBD1, which was not confirmed against the DNA. TRBV21-1 is a recognized pseudogene. The CDR3 sequence is 16 residues long. The CDR3 coding sequence is TGTGCCAGCAGCAAGACTTCAGGGGGCCCTGGCACTGAAGCTTTCTTT. Protein sequence: CASSKTSGGPGTEAFF.

The chain employs TRBV5-4 and TRBJ2-2; D gene ambiguous. This CDR3 has 14 amino acids. Between the trimmed V and J ends, which lost 7 bases and 6 bases, there was a span of 16 bases. Germline V CDR1 and CDR2: SGHNT, YYREEE (reference sequence). CDR3 nucleotides: TGTGCCAGCCTAAAAAAAGCATCCCCCGGGGAGCTGTTTTTT. Translation: CASLKKASPGELFF. Based on the CDR3 plus reference TRBV5-4 and TRBJ2-2, the full variable domain is ETGVTQSPTHLIKTRGQQVTLRCSSQSGHNTVSWYQQALGQGPQFIFQYYREEENGRGNFPPRFSGLQFPNYSSELNVNALELDDSALYLCASLKKASPGELFFGEGSRLTVL.

The chain links TRBV7-9 to TRBJ2-7; D uncertain. The CDR3 runs to 12 residues. Trimming pared 5 bases from V and 9 bases from J, leaving 14 bases between. Germline V gene sequence: CDR1 SEHNR, CDR2 FQNEAQ (reference sequence). CDR3 sequence reads: CASSLMDPWQYF. DNA of the CDR3: TGTGCCAGCAGCCTAATGGACCCCTGGCAGTACTTC. Together with reference TRBV7-9 and TRBJ2-7, the CDR3 gives the full variable domain: DTGVSQNPRHKITKRGQNVTFRCDPISEHNRLYWYRQTLGQGPEFLTYFQNEAQLEKSRLLSDRFSAERPKGSFSTLEIQRTEQGDSAMYLCASSLMDPWQYFGPGTRLTVT.

The chain combines TRBV27 with TRBJ2-7; 11 nucleotides agree with TRBD2. Germline trimming cut 3 bases from V and 2 bases from J; bases unmatched to any gene: 6. The germline CDR1 and CDR2 sequences are MNHEY and SMNVEV (reference sequence). The CDR3 loop spans 16 amino acids. In nucleotides, the CDR3 is TGTGCCAGCAGTTTCTTCGGACTAGCGGGCACCTACGAGCAGTACTTC. This gives the protein CASSFFGLAGTYEQYF.

This chain joins TRBV9 and TRBJ2-1, with 9 bases that match TRBD2. Trimming cost V 0 bases and J 9 bases; bases outside gene matches: 16. This CDR3 has 18 amino acids. CDR1 is SGDLS, CDR2 YYNGEE, per germline. The CDR3 spells CASSVVGLAGEGGVEQFF. The DNA for the CDR3 is TGTGCCAGCAGCGTAGTCGGATTAGCGGGAGAGGGGGGAGTTGAGCAGTTCTTC.

The chain carries TRBV7-9 and TRBJ2-1, with 7 nucleotides matching TRBD1. The CDR3 sequence is 17 residues long. V dropped 5 bases and J dropped 4; count of bases not matched to a gene: 14. Germline V gives CDR1 SEHNR, CDR2 FQNEAQ (reference sequence). The CDR3 loop reads CASSLQFRQGLYNEQFF. CDR3 coding DNA: TGTGCCAGCAGCCTCCAATTTCGACAGGGCCTATACAATGAGCAGTTCTTC.

The genes are TRBV5-8 and TRBJ2-7; weak D call: TRBD1 (5 bases). CDR3 length: 13 residues. CDR1 and CDR2 (germline): SGHTS, YDEGEE. V dropped 4 bases and J dropped 1 base, with 9 bases sitting between them. CDR3 sequence reads: CASSIGASYEQYF. The CDR3 DNA reads TGTGCCAGCAGCATTGGGGCTTCCTACGAGCAGTACTTC.

The DNA for the CDR3 is TGTGCCAGCAGCTCGAAAGTCCAGGGCAATGAGCAGTTCTTC. The encoded protein is CASSSKVQGNEQFF. This chain uses TRBV11-2 with TRBJ2-1; D may be TRBD1 (5 bases). From germline, CDR1 is SGHAT and CDR2 FQNNGV. The CDR3 runs to 14 residues. Trimming shortened V by 4 bases and J by 6 bases, and 13 bases separated the two germline ends. Looking up the rest from reference TRBV11-2 and TRBJ2-1 gives the full variable domain: EAGVAQSPRYKIIEKRQSVAFWCNPISGHATLYWYQQILGQGPKLLIQFQNNGVVDDSQLPKDRFSAERLKGVDSTLKIQPAKLEDSAVYLCASSSKVQGNEQFFGPGTRLTVL.

The rearrangement links TRBV2 to TRBJ2-1; D perhaps matches TRBD2 (7 bases). This CDR3 spans 16 amino acids. Trimming cost V 7 bases and J 6 bases, with 22 bases left between them. Germline V gene lookup returns CDR1 SNHLY and CDR2 FYNNEI. The CDR3 is CASKRTILGGVNEQFF. CDR3 sequence (DNA): TGTGCCAGCAAGAGGACGATCTTAGGGGGGGTCAATGAGCAGTTCTTC.